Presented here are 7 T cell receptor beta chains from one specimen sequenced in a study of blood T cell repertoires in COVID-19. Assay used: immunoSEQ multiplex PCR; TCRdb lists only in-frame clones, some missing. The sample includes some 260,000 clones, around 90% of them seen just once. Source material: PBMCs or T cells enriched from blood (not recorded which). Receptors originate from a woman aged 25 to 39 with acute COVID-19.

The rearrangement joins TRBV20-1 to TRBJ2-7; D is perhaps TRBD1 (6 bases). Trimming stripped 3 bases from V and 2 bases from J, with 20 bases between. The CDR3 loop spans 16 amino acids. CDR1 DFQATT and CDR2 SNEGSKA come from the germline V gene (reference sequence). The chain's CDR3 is CSASKPGTYPPYEQYF. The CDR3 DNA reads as TGCAGTGCTAGTAAGCCCGGGACATACCCTCCCTACGAGCAGTACTTC.

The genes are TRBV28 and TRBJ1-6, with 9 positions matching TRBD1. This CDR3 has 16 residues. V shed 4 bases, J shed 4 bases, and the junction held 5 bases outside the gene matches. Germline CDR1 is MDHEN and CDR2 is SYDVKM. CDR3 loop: CASSSQGAQYNSPLHF. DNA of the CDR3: TGTGCCAGCAGTTCACAGGGGGCCCAGTATAATTCACCCCTCCACTTT.

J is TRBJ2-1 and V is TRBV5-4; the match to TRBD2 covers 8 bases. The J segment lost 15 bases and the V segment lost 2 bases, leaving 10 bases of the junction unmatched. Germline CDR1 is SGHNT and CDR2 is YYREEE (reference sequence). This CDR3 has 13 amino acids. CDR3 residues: CASSFGIAGMGFF. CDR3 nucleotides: TGTGCCAGCAGCTTTGGCATAGCGGGGATGGGGTTCTTC.

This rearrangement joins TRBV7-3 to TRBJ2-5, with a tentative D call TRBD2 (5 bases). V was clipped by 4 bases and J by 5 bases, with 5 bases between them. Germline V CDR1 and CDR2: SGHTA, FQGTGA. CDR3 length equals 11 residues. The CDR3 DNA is TGTGCCAGCAGCTCGGGGGAGACCCAGTACTTC. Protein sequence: CASSSGETQYF.

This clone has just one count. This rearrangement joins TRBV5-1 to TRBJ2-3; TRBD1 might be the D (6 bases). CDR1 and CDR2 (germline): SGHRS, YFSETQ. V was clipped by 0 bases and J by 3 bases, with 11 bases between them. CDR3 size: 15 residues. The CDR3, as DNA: TGCGCCAGCAGCTTGGTGGCAGGGACAACAGATACGCAGTATTTT. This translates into CASSLVAGTTDTQYF.

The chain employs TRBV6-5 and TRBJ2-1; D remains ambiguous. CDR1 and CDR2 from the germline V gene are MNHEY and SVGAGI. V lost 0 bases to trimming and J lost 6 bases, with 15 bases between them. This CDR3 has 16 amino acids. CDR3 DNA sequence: TGTGCCAGCAGTTACTCCCCGCTGGCCAGCGTCAATGAGCAGTTCTTC. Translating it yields CASSYSPLASVNEQFF.

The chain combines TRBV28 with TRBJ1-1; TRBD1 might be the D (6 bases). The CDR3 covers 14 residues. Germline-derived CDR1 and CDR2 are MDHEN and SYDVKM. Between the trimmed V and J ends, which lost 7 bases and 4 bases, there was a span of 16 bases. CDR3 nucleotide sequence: TGTGCCAGCACTTCGGGGGGCAGGGGCACTGAAGCTTTCTTT. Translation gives CASTSGGRGTEAFF.